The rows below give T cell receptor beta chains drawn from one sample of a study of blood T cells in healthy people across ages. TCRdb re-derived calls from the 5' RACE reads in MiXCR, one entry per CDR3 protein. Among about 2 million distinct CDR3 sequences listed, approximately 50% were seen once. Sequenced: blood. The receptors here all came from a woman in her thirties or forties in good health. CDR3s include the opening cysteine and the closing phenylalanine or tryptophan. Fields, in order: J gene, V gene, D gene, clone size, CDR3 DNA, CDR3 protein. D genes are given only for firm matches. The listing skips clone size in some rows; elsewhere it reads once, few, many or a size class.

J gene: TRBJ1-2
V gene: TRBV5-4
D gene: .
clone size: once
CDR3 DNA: TGTGCCAGCAGCCGAGCGGAGGCTGAATATGGCTACACCTTC
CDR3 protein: CASSRAEAEYGYTF

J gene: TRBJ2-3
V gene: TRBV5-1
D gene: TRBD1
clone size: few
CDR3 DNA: TGCGCCAGCAGCACCGGGACAGAGAGCACAGATACGCAGTATTTT
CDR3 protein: CASSTGTESTDTQYF

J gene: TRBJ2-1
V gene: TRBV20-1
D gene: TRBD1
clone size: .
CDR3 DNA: TGCAGTGCTTTTGGGACAGGGACCAGAGTCTACAATGAGCAGTTCTTC
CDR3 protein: CSAFGTGTRVYNEQFF

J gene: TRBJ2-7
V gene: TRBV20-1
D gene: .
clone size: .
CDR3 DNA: TGCAGTGCTAGTATCGGGGCCTACGAGCAGTACTTC
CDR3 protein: CSASIGAYEQYF

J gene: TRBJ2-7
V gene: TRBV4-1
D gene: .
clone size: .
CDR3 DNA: TGCGCCAGCAGCCAAGATATTGTGTACGAGCAGTACTTC
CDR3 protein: CASSQDIVYEQYF

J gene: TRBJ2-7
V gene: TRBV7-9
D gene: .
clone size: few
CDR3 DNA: TGTGCCAGCAGCTTAACCTGGGGCTCGACAACAACCTACGAGCAGTACTTC
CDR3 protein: CASSLTWGSTTTYEQYF

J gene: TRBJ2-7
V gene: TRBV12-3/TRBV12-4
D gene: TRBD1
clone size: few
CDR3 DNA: TGTGCCAGCAGGCGCAGGGGGATCTACGAGCAGTACTTC
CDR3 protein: CASRRRGIYEQYF

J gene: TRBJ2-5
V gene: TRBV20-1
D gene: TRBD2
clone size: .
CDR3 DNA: TGCAGTGCGATGCCGGGACTAGCGGAAGAGACCCAGTACTTC
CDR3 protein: CSAMPGLAEETQYF

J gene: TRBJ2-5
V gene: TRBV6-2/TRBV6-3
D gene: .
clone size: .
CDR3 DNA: TGTGCCAGCAGCTCCGGTGCGGGGATCCAAGAGACCCAGTACTTC
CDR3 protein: CASSSGAGIQETQYF

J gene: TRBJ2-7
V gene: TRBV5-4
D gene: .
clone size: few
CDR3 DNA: TGTGCCAGCAGCTTGGCTCCTAGCGACTACGAGCAGTACTTC
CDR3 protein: CASSLAPSDYEQYF